This T cell receptor (beta chain) originates from a study of T cell repertoires in cytomegalovirus infection. Study in general: Both a matching HLA type and CMV infection were indicated by public TCR beta signatures.

In this sample, this clonotype turned up a few times. Its target is not known. Study findings and constraints: Accumulated public TCR beta family frequency recognized individuals carrying CMV together with the relevant HLA.

TCRdb re-derived calls from the reads in MiXCR, one entry per CDR3 protein. The sample records 300,000 to 400,000 distinct CDR3 sequences, around 18% being singletons. With 0 bases clipped from V and 2 bases from J, the junction kept 5 bases outside the gene matches. This CDR3 has 16 residues. Germline CDR1 is SGHVS and CDR2 is FQNEAQ. The chain carries TRBV7-8 and TRBJ2-7; 9 bases align to TRBD2. The clonotype originates from a human donor in good health (CMV status not recorded). Some clones in this sample may be carry-over from other donors' samples. The sequenced material came from PBMCs. CDR3 amino acids: CASSLALAGGPYEQYF. In DNA form, the CDR3 reads TGTGCCAGCAGCTTAGCATTGGCGGGAGGGCCCTACGAGCAGTACTTC.